These T cell receptor beta chains were read from a single sample in a study of blood T cells in healthy people across ages. MiXCR, run by TCRdb on the 5' RACE reads, gives a single entry per CDR3 protein. The table shows about a million distinct CDR3 sequences, with roughly 51% occurring only once. The sequencing sample was made of blood. All receptors come from a woman in her fifties or sixties in good health. Both conserved end residues are part of each CDR3. D genes are given only for firm matches. Part of the rows lack a size; the others show once, few, many or a class for expanded clones.

-	TRBV20-1	-	14	TRBJ2-5	CSAKGLGVDKEQYF	TGCAGTGCTAAGGGTTTAGGCGTCGATAAGGAGCAGTACTTC
few	TRBV24-1	-	15	TRBJ2-5	CATSDPNQGGETQYF	TGTGCCACCAGTGATCCGAACCAGGGTGGAGAGACCCAGTACTTC
-	TRBV11-3	-	15	TRBJ2-3	CASSKGGGSSDTRYF	TGTGCCAGCAGTAAAGGGGGGGGGTCATCGGATACGCGGTATTTT
-	TRBV28	TRBD2	14	TRBJ2-7	CASREGLAHREQYF	TGTGCCAGCAGGGAAGGACTAGCCCATCGGGAGCAGTACTTC
-	TRBV7-2	TRBD1	16	TRBJ1-2	CASSPPSSTGVYGYTF	TGTGCCAGCAGCCCCCCCTCCTCGACAGGGGTCTATGGCTACACCTTC
-	TRBV5-1	-	18	TRBJ2-7	CASSLDSPTEILNYEQYF	TGCGCCAGCAGCTTGGACTCTCCCACAGAGATTCTGAACTACGAGCAGTACTTC
-	TRBV9	-	15	TRBJ2-4	CASSTNFGAGNIQYF	TGTGCCAGCAGCACAAACTTCGGGGCCGGAAACATTCAGTACTTC
few	TRBV4-1	-	15	TRBJ2-4	CASSPVEDAKNIQYF	TGCGCCAGCAGCCCCGTGGAGGATGCCAAAAACATTCAGTACTTC
-	TRBV12-3/TRBV12-4	-	14	TRBJ2-3	CASSLRFSTDTQYF	TGTGCCAGCAGTTTAAGGTTTAGCACAGATACGCAGTATTTT
-	TRBV28	-	16	TRBJ1-1	CASSLVGFVLNTEAFF	TGTGCCAGCAGTTTAGTGGGTTTTGTATTGAACACTGAAGCTTTCTTT
-	TRBV10-3	TRBD2	16	TRBJ2-3	CAISERASGKSDTQYF	TGTGCCATCAGTGAGCGGGCTAGCGGGAAATCAGATACGCAGTATTTT
-	TRBV24-1	-	15	TRBJ1-5	CATSEGTVGNQPQHF	TGTGCCACCAGTGAGGGGACGGTGGGCAATCAGCCCCAGCATTTT
-	TRBV6-2/TRBV6-3	TRBD2	18	TRBJ2-2	CASSYSLIAGGYTGELFF	TGTGCCAGCAGTTACTCGCTGATAGCGGGAGGTTACACCGGGGAGCTGTTTTTT
-	TRBV6-6	TRBD1	14	TRBJ2-4	CASSHAGQASIQYF	TGTGCCAGCAGTCACGCGGGACAGGCGAGCATTCAGTACTTC
-	TRBV20-1	TRBD2	19	TRBJ2-7	CSARPSVTSGRARAYEQYF	TGCAGTGCTAGACCATCGGTTACCAGCGGGAGGGCCAGGGCCTACGAGCAGTACTTC
-	TRBV28	-	13	TRBJ1-2	CASSRGRHYGYTF	TGTGCCAGCAGTAGGGGACGTCACTATGGCTACACCTTC
-	TRBV29-1	TRBD1	13	TRBJ2-7	CSSRIGQDAEQYF	TGCAGCTCTCGCATCGGACAGGACGCCGAGCAGTACTTC
-	TRBV9	-	13	TRBJ2-3	CASSDRFTDTQYF	TGTGCCAGCTCCGACCGTTTCACAGATACGCAGTATTTT
few	TRBV28	TRBD1	13	TRBJ2-1	CASRLGGVDEQFF	TGTGCCAGCAGACTAGGGGGCGTGGATGAGCAGTTCTTC
-	TRBV20-1	-	10	TRBJ1-1	CSATSGGAFF	TGCAGTGCTACGTCAGGAGGAGCTTTCTTT
-	TRBV20-1	-	12	TRBJ2-5	CSAPDRKETQYF	TGCAGTGCTCCCGACAGAAAAGAGACCCAGTACTTC
-	TRBV4-2	TRBD2	19	TRBJ2-7	CASSQDGGLAGGYSYEQYF	TGTGCCAGCAGCCAAGATGGAGGACTAGCGGGAGGGTACTCCTACGAGCAGTACTTC
-	TRBV4-3	-	14	TRBJ2-3	CASSLETDANRQYF	TGCGCCAGCAGCCTGGAAACGGACGCGAATAGGCAGTATTTT
-	TRBV7-9	-	16	TRBJ2-3	CASSSGSFGVTDTQYF	TGTGCCAGCAGCTCCGGGTCGTTTGGGGTCACAGATACGCAGTATTTT
-	TRBV7-2	-	13	TRBJ1-1	CASGGTTNTEAFF	TGTGCCAGCGGTGGGACAACGAACACTGAAGCTTTCTTT
-	TRBV7-9	-	14	TRBJ1-4	CAGSSPAGNEKLFF	TGTGCCGGCAGCTCCCCGGCAGGGAATGAAAAACTGTTTTTT
few	TRBV6-2/TRBV6-3	TRBD2	14	TRBJ2-1	CATGLATAAAEQFF	TGTGCCACCGGACTAGCAACAGCAGCCGCTGAGCAGTTCTTC
-	TRBV12-3/TRBV12-4	TRBD2	16	TRBJ2-3	CASRTGTSGRTDTQYF	TGTGCCAGCAGAACCGGGACTAGCGGGAGAACAGATACGCAGTATTTT
-	TRBV7-2	-	14	TRBJ2-7	CASMSSGDAYEQYF	TGTGCGAGCATGAGTAGCGGAGACGCCTACGAGCAGTACTTC
few	TRBV20-1	-	12	TRBJ1-1	CSAIRGVPEAFF	TGCAGTGCTATACGAGGGGTCCCTGAAGCTTTCTTT
-	TRBV2	-	12	TRBJ2-7	CARQGTTYEQYF	TGTGCCAGACAGGGAACAACCTACGAGCAGTACTTC
-	TRBV27	TRBD1	14	TRBJ1-2	CASPPLQGKYGYTF	TGTGCCAGCCCACCCCTACAGGGGAAGTATGGCTACACCTTC
-	TRBV14	-	14	TRBJ2-3	CASSPPSGTDTQYF	TGTGCCAGCAGCCCCCCCAGCGGCACAGATACGCAGTATTTT
-	TRBV27	-	15	TRBJ2-7	CASSFPGTPPYEQYF	TGTGCCAGCAGTTTTCCCGGAACTCCCCCCTACGAGCAGTACTTC
-	TRBV12-3/TRBV12-4	-	16	TRBJ2-3	CASSLGGLWDADTQYF	TGTGCCAGCAGTTTGGGGGGCCTCTGGGACGCAGATACGCAGTATTTT
few	TRBV9	-	15	TRBJ2-1	CAIEGRFSNYNEQFF	TGTGCCATCGAAGGGAGATTTTCCAACTACAATGAGCAGTTCTTC
-	TRBV5-1	-	14	TRBJ2-7	CASSLEVFSYEQYF	TGCGCCAGCAGCTTGGAGGTCTTCTCCTACGAGCAGTACTTC
-	TRBV6-5	-	16	TRBJ2-6	CASSQDPGGGANVLTF	TGTGCCAGCAGTCAGGACCCAGGGGGGGGGGCCAACGTCCTGACTTTC
few	TRBV5-5	-	15	TRBJ2-7	CASSLAGSGPYEQYF	TGTGCCAGCAGCTTGGCCGGTTCAGGGCCCTACGAGCAGTACTTC
-	TRBV5-6	-	14	TRBJ2-5	CASSLGQKHETQYF	TGTGCCAGCAGCCTTGGGCAAAAACATGAGACCCAGTACTTC
-	TRBV6-1	TRBD1	17	TRBJ2-6	CASSLVQGAAGANVLTF	TGTGCCAGCAGTCTGGTGCAGGGGGCAGCTGGGGCCAACGTCCTGACTTTC
few	TRBV4-1	-	12	TRBJ1-1	CASSQVREEAFF	TGCGCCAGCAGCCAAGTTCGGGAAGAAGCTTTCTTT
-	TRBV7-3	TRBD2	19	TRBJ2-3	CASSPGGGLLAGDTDTQYF	TGTGCCAGCAGCCCTGGCGGGGGTCTCCTAGCGGGGGACACAGATACGCAGTATTTT
-	TRBV9	TRBD2	16	TRBJ2-7	CASSVERTSGAYEQYF	TGTGCCAGCAGCGTAGAACGGACTAGCGGGGCCTACGAGCAGTACTTC
few	TRBV6-6	-	9	TRBJ2-5	CAAGQTQYF	TGTGCCGCGGGTCAGACCCAGTACTTC
-	TRBV5-4	-	16	TRBJ2-1	CASSPLGGGRGNEQFF	TGTGCCAGCAGTCCTCTCGGGGGCGGTAGAGGGAATGAGCAGTTCTTC
-	TRBV5-1	TRBD2	19	TRBJ2-1	CASSRRLAGGPSSYNEQFF	TGCGCCAGCAGCAGACGACTAGCGGGAGGGCCAAGCTCCTACAATGAGCAGTTCTTC
-	TRBV28	-	14	TRBJ2-3	CASSSVAATDTQYF	TGTGCCAGCAGTTCGGTAGCGGCCACAGATACGCAGTATTTT